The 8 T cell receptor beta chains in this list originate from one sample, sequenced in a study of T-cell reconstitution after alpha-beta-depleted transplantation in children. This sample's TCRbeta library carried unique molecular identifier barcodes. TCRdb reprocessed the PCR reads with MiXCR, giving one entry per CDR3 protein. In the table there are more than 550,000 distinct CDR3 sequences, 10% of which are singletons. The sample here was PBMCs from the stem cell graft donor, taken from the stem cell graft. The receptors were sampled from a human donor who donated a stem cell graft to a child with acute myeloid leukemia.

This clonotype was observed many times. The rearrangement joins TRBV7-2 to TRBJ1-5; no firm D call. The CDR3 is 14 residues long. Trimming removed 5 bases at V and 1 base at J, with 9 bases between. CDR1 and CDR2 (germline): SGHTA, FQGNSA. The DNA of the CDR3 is TGTGCCAGCAGCATCAGTCAGAGCAATCAGCCCCAGCATTTT. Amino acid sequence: CASSISQSNQPQHF.

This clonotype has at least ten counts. The CDR3 loop is CSVETLGNTIYF. In DNA form, the CDR3 reads TGCAGCGTTGAGACGCTTGGAAACACCATATATTTT. The rearrangement joins TRBV29-1 to TRBJ1-3, with unresolved D. The V gene lost 3 bases and the J gene lost 3 bases, with 6 bases spanning the gap. The length of the CDR3 is 12 residues. The germline CDR1 and CDR2 sequences are SQVTM and ANQGSEA.

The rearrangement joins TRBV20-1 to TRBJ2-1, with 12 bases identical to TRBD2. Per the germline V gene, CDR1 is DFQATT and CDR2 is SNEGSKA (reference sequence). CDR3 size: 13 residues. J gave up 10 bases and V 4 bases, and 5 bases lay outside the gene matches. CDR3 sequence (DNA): TGCAGTGCTAAATCTAGCGGGAGGGGAGAGCAGTTCTTC. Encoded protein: CSAKSSGRGEQFF.

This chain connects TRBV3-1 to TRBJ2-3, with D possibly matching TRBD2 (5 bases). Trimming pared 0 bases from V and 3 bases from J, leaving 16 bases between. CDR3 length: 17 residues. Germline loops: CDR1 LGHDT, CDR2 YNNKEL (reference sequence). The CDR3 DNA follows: TGTGCCAGCAGCCAAGATGTTCCCCGGCGGAGGACAGATACGCAGTATTTT. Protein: CASSQDVPRRRTDTQYF.

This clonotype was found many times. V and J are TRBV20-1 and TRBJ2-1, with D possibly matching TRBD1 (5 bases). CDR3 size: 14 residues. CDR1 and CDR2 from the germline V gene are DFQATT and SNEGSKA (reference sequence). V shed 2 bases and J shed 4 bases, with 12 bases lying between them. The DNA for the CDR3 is TGCAGTGCTAGACCAGGTGGGGCTTACAATGAGCAGTTCTTC. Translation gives CSARPGGAYNEQFF.

The CDR3 coding sequence is TGTGCCAGCAGACCCCGTAGGTCCGGGGTTAATTCACCCCTCCACTTT. Its protein is CASRPRRSGVNSPLHF. The chain joins TRBV27 to TRBJ1-6; the D is unclear. The CDR3 extends over 16 amino acids. V was clipped by 6 bases and J by 6 bases, with 18 bases between them. CDR1 MNHEY and CDR2 SMNVEV come from the germline V gene (reference sequence).

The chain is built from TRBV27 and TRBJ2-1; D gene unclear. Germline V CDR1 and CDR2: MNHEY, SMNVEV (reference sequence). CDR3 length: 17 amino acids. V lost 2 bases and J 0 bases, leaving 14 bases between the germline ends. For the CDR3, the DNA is TGTGCCAGCAGTTTAAGGGCACAACTGAGCTCCTACAATGAGCAGTTCTTC. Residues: CASSLRAQLSSYNEQFF.

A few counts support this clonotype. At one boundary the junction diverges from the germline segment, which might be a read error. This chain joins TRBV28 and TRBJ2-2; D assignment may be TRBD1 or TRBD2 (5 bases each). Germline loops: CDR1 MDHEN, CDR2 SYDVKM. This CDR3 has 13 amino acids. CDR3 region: CASSPPGTGKLFF. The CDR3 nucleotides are TGTGCCAGCAGTCCCCCCGGGACCGGGAAGCTGTTTTTT.